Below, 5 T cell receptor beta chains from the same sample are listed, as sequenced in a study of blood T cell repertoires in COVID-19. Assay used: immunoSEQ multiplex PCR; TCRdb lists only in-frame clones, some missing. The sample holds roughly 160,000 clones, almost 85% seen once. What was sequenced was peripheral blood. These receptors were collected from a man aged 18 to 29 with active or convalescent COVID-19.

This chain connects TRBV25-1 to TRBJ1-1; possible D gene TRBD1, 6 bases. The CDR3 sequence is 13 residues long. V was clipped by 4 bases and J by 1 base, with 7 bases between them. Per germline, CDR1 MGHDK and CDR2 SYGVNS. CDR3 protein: CASSGRGNTEAFF. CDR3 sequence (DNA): TGTGCCAGCAGTGGCAGGGGGAACACTGAAGCTTTCTTT. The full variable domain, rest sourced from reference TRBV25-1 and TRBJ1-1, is EADIYQTPRYLVIGTGKKITLECSQTMGHDKMYWYQQDPGMELHLIHYSYGVNSTEKGDLSSESTVSRIRTEHFPLTLESARPSHTSQYLCASSGRGNTEAFFGQGTRLTVV.

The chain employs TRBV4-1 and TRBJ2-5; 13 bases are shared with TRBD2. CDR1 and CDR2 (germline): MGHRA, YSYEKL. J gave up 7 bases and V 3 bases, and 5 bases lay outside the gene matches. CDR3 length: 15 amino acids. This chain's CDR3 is CASSQGLAGPPTQYF. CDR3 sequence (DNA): TGCGCCAGCAGCCAGGGACTAGCGGGACCCCCGACCCAGTACTTC.

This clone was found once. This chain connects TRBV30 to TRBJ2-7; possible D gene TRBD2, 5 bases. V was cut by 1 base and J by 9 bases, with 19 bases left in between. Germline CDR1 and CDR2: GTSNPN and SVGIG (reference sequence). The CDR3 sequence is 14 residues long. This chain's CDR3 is CAWSAPGKIRAQYF. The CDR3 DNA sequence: TGTGCCTGGAGTGCCCCGGGGAAGATACGAGCGCAGTACTTC.

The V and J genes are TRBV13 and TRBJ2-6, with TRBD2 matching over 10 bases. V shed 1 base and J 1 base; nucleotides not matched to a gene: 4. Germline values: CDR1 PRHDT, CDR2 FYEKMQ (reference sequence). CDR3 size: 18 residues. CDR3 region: CASSLVPSGGSGANVLTF. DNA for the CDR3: TGTGCCAGCAGCTTAGTTCCTAGCGGGGGATCTGGGGCCAACGTCCTGACTTTC.

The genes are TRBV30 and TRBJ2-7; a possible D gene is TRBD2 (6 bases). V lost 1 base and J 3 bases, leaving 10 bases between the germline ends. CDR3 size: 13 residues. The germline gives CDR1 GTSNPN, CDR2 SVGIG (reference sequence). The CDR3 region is CAWSGQGGYEQYF. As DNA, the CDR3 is TGTGCCTGGAGTGGTCAGGGAGGCTACGAGCAGTACTTC.